One sample yielded the 21 T cell receptor beta chains listed below, sequenced in a study of blood T cell repertoires in COVID-19 (TCRdb year 2020). Libraries were made using the immunoSEQ multiplex PCR assay. TCRdb's version of the immuneACCESS table is confined to in-frame rearrangements and falls short of the full clone set. An unresolved V gene accounts for under half of the shortfall where checked; the remainder is of unknown origin. The table for this sample lists 150,000 to 200,000 clones; around 80% of them were counted only once. Around 6.3% of the sample is held by the ten biggest clonotypes. The sample was peripheral blood. All receptors derive from a man in his 70s with active or convalescent COVID-19.

The chain combines TRBV6-6 with TRBJ2-3; 8 bases are a match to TRBD2. There are 14 residues in the CDR3. Unmatched junction bases numbered 10, after V lost 11 bases and J lost 3 bases. CDR1 MNHNY and CDR2 SVGAGI come from the germline V gene (reference sequence). CDR3 in DNA: TGTGCCGGGACCCGGGGGGGCCCAACAGATACGCAGTATTTT. It yields the protein CAGTRGGPTDTQYF.

The chain couples TRBV6-6 to TRBJ1-2; D remains unclear. CDR3 size: 12 residues. The germline V and J ends were trimmed by 10 bases and 1 base, with 10 bases remaining between them. CDR1 MNHNY and CDR2 SVGAGI come from the germline V gene (reference sequence). For the CDR3, the DNA is TGTGCCACCCCTGGCAGTAACTATGGCTACACCTTC. This translates into CATPGSNYGYTF.

The chain recombines TRBV7-9 with TRBJ1-2, with a tentative D call TRBD1 (5 bases). V lost 2 bases, J lost 0 bases, and 10 bases lay in between. The CDR3 sequence is 15 residues long. In germline, CDR1 is SEHNR, CDR2 FQNEAQ (reference sequence). The CDR3 region is CASSLNRNANYGYTF. The CDR3 region has the DNA TGTGCCAGCAGCTTAAACAGGAACGCTAACTATGGCTACACCTTC.

The chain carries TRBV7-3 and TRBJ2-6; no reliable D call. The CDR3 loop spans 15 amino acids. The V gene lost 5 bases and the J gene lost 0 bases, with 8 bases spanning the gap. Germline V CDR1 and CDR2: SGHTA, FQGTGA. DNA of the CDR3: TGTGCCAGCAGCCCCGGTTACTCTGGGGCCAACGTCCTGACTTTC. Protein product: CASSPGYSGANVLTF.

This clone appeared a single time. This chain joins TRBV10-1 and TRBJ2-7; 14 nucleotides match TRBD2. The CDR3 length is 15 residues. The germline gives CDR1 WNHNN, CDR2 SYGVQD (reference sequence). The V segment lost 6 bases and the J segment 4 bases; nucleotides outside the gene matches: 5. The CDR3 spells CASRPGLAGEYEQYF. CDR3 DNA: TGCGCCAGCAGGCCGGGACTAGCGGGAGAATACGAGCAGTACTTC.

This clone came up a few times. The chain is built from TRBV5-1 and TRBJ1-2; 9 bases are shared with TRBD1. The CDR3 is 15 amino acids. V trimming: 4 bases; J trimming: 6 bases; junction bases outside the gene matches: 10. Germline lookup yields CDR1 SGHRS and CDR2 YFSETQ. CDR3 amino acids: CASSPTGGVIDGYTF. CDR3 DNA sequence: TGCGCCAGCAGCCCGACAGGGGGAGTAATCGATGGCTACACCTTC.

This chain joins TRBV11-2 and TRBJ2-2; D unclear. The CDR3 has 11 residues. Trimming stripped 3 bases from V and 8 bases from J, with 4 bases between. Germline V CDR1 and CDR2: SGHAT, FQNNGV. DNA for the CDR3: TGTGCCAGCAGCTTCCCTGGGGAGCTGTTTTTT. Translated, it gives CASSFPGELFF.

This clone has only one observation. V usage is TRBV5-1 and J usage is TRBJ2-5; maybe TRBD1 (6 bases). Between the trimmed V and J ends, which lost 2 bases and 3 bases, there was a span of 14 bases. The CDR3 sequence is 15 residues long. CDR1 and CDR2 from the germline V gene are SGHRS and YFSETQ. CDR3 coding DNA: TGCGCCAGCAGCTTAAGGGGCCACAGGGAAGAGACCCAGTACTTC. Translation: CASSLRGHREETQYF.

The V call is TRBV4-1, the J call TRBJ1-1; 7 positions agree with TRBD1. The CDR3 totals 16 residues. Per germline, CDR1 MGHRA and CDR2 YSYEKL. The V gene end was trimmed by 0 bases and the J gene end by 5 bases; junction bases not matched to a gene: 9. CDR3 nucleotide sequence: TGCGCCAGCAGCCAAGATCAAGGGGGCGGGGGGACTGAAGCTTTCTTT. The encoded protein is CASSQDQGGGGTEAFF.

The gene calls are TRBV7-9 and TRBJ1-2; 9 bases fit TRBD1. The CDR3 has 16 amino acids. Germline trimming cut 7 bases from V and 7 bases from J; bases unmatched to any gene: 16. Germline CDR1 and CDR2: SEHNR and FQNEAQ (reference sequence). The CDR3 DNA reads as TGTGCCAGCACCAAACCTGCTAAACAGGGGGCGGGTGGCTACACCTTC. It specifies CASTKPAKQGAGGYTF.

CDR3 sequence: CASSPKTGAYGYTF. Written as DNA, the CDR3 is TGTGCCAGCTCACCCAAGACAGGGGCCTATGGCTACACCTTC. V usage is TRBV18 and J usage is TRBJ1-2, with 8 bases fitting TRBD1. This CDR3 contains 14 residues. V lost 3 bases and J lost 4; bases outside the gene matches: 4. Germline lookup yields CDR1 KGHSH and CDR2 LQKENI.

The CDR3 DNA sequence: TGTGCCAGCAGTTTAAGGCTCCGGGACAGGGGGCGCGAAGATGGCTACACCTTC. Protein sequence: CASSLRLRDRGREDGYTF. J is TRBJ1-2 and V is TRBV27; 12 positions match TRBD1. The CDR3 runs to 18 residues. V was clipped by 2 bases and J by 6 bases; unmatched bases: 13. CDR1 MNHEY and CDR2 SMNVEV come from the germline V gene (reference sequence).

This clone has only a few counts. The chain recombines TRBV6-2 or TRBV6-3 with TRBJ1-4; no clear D. Germline V CDR1 and CDR2: MNHEY, SVGEGT. With 5 bases removed from V and 5 bases from J, the gap between germline ends came to 6 bases. There are 12 residues in the CDR3. The CDR3 DNA reads as TGTGCCAGCAGTGCCCGGAATGAAAAACTGTTTTTT. As protein: CASSARNEKLFF.

This rearrangement joins TRBV11-2 to TRBJ2-7, with 7 bases matching TRBD1. J was trimmed by 0 bases and V by 5 bases; bases with no gene match: 4. Germline V gene sequence: CDR1 SGHAT, CDR2 FQNNGV. The CDR3 covers 14 residues. The CDR3 DNA is TGTGCCAGCAGCACGGACAGGACCTCCTACGAGCAGTACTTC. This gives the protein CASSTDRTSYEQYF.

The J gene is TRBJ2-3, the V gene TRBV30; D unclear. The CDR3 is made up of 14 amino acids. V lost 2 bases and J 1 base, leaving 10 bases between the germline ends. Germline loops: CDR1 GTSNPN, CDR2 SVGIG (reference sequence). The CDR3 is CAWSSRLGTDTQYF. DNA of the CDR3: TGTGCCTGGAGTTCTCGGTTGGGCACAGATACGCAGTATTTT.

The rearrangement links TRBV6-1 to TRBJ2-2; a weak D match, TRBD2 (5 bases). The CDR3 runs 15 residues. CDR1 MNHNS and CDR2 SASEGT come from the germline V gene. V dropped 5 bases and J dropped 1 base, with 11 bases sitting between them. The CDR3: CASSPEGRNTGELFF. The DNA of the CDR3 is TGTGCCAGCAGTCCCGAGGGCAGGAACACCGGGGAGCTGTTTTTT.

V gene TRBV6-2 or TRBV6-3 combines with J gene TRBJ1-2; D may be TRBD1 (5 bases). V dropped 1 base and J dropped 6 bases, with 6 bases sitting between them. The CDR3 loop spans 12 amino acids. Germline V lookup: CDR1 MNHEY, CDR2 SVGEGT. CDR3 bases: TGTGCCAGCAGTTACTTGACAGATGGCTACACCTTC. Protein product: CASSYLTDGYTF.

This chain uses TRBV11-2 with TRBJ1-1; the D is unclear. This CDR3 is 15 amino acids long. In germline, CDR1 is SGHAT, CDR2 FQNNGV. V lost 8 bases to trimming and J lost 1 base, with 17 bases between them. The CDR3 is CASLDPGRSNTEAFF. In nucleotides, the CDR3 is TGTGCCAGCCTCGACCCAGGTAGGTCGAACACTGAAGCTTTCTTT.

This CDR3 reads CASSLGGDTYQPQHF. As DNA, the CDR3 is TGCGCCAGCAGCTTGGGGGGAGACACTTATCAGCCCCAGCATTTT. V is TRBV5-1 and J is TRBJ1-5; D is ambiguous. The V gene's germline CDR1 is SGHRS and CDR2 YFSETQ. The CDR3 sequence is 15 residues long. Between the trimmed V and J ends, which lost 0 bases and 5 bases, there was a span of 12 bases. Full variable domain (missing parts from reference TRBV5-1 and TRBJ1-5): KAGVTQTPRYLIKTRGQQVTLSCSPISGHRSVSWYQQTPGQGLQFLFEYFSETQRNKGNFPGRFSGRQFSNSRSEMNVSTLELGDSALYLCASSLGGDTYQPQHFGDGTRLSIL.

This clone was picked up one time. The rearrangement links TRBV12-3 or TRBV12-4 to TRBJ1-2; TRBD1 agrees at 7 bases. Trimming removed 3 bases from V and 13 bases from J; junction bases left unmatched: 11. The CDR3 is 13 amino acids. CDR3 nucleotide sequence: TGTGCCAGCAGTTTGGGGGGTAACGGGGACAGCACCTTC. Its translation is CASSLGGNGDSTF.

V and J are TRBV24-1 and TRBJ2-1; D possibly corresponds to TRBD1 (5 bases). CDR3 length equals 12 residues. CDR1 is KGHDR, CDR2 SFDVKD, per germline. The V gene lost 1 base and the J gene lost 9 bases, with 6 bases spanning the gap. In DNA, the CDR3 is TGTGCCACCAGTGATTTTAGGGGTGAGCAGTTCTTC. Protein sequence: CATSDFRGEQFF.